A single sample is the source of the 3 T cell receptor beta chains below, sequenced in a study of cytomegalovirus exposure and HLA in healthy donors. Use of 60 Vbeta and 13 Jbeta primers characterized the PCR. The table came from immunoSEQ multiplex PCR; TCRdb's copy has only in-frame clones and leaves some out. The data hold about 140,000 clones, with about three quarters observed a single time. The sequenced material came from PBMCs. The receptors shown here come from a female donor in good health and CMV-seronegative.

V and J are TRBV9 and TRBJ2-1; 9 bases align to TRBD2. With 3 bases clipped from V and 1 base from J, the junction kept 2 bases outside the gene matches. Germline values: CDR1 SGDLS, CDR2 YYNGEE. This CDR3 is built from 15 residues. This CDR3 reads CASSETSGSYNEQFF. In DNA form, the CDR3 reads TGTGCCAGCAGCGAGACTAGCGGTTCCTACAATGAGCAGTTCTTC.

The chain is built from TRBV2 and TRBJ1-1, with TRBD1 as a possible D gene (5 bases). V was pared by 5 bases and J by 7 bases, with 20 bases between. Germline CDR1 reads SNHLY; CDR2 reads FYNNEI. The length of the CDR3 is 15 residues. Written as DNA, the CDR3 is TGTGCCAGCAGTAACAAAAGGGGCGGTCGGAGTGAAGCTTTCTTT. Residues: CASSNKRGGRSEAFF.

V is TRBV9 and J is TRBJ2-5; 11 nucleotides match TRBD2. The J call may be incorrect, as the DNA end agrees better with TRBJ2-7. The length of the CDR3 is 15 residues. CDR1 is SGDLS, CDR2 YYNGEE, per germline. The CDR3 loop is CASSEGLAVTYEQYF. The CDR3 region has the DNA TGTGCCAGCAGCGAGGGACTAGCGGTTACATACGAGCAGTACTTC.